This entry is about one T cell receptor beta chain. This entry is derived from a study of blood T cell repertoires in COVID-19. The wider study: PBMCs, B-cell-depleted T cells, or T cells provided the cDNA or gDNA that made up the material.

Trimming left V 1 base short and J 6 bases short, with 5 bases between. Germline V lookup: CDR1 SGHNT, CDR2 YYREEE (reference sequence). The CDR3 is made up of 11 amino acids. Per the original data handling: From reference gene primer amplification, estimates of nucleated cell counts were derived. Here immunoSEQ multiplex PCR was the method, and the copy in TCRdb shows in-frame clones only, minus some. The V and J calls and clone size come from that table; D and trimming were worked out from the DNA. The sample has about 79,000 clones; around 90% are singletons. The sequencing input was peripheral blood. The TCR comes from a man over 45 with active COVID-19. The V call is TRBV5-4, the J call TRBJ2-7; D is uncertain. CDR3 sequence: CASSLTGEQYF. In DNA, the CDR3 is TGTGCCAGCAGCTTGACGGGCGAGCAGTACTTC.